Sequencing of this T cell receptor (beta chain) was carried out in a study of T cell repertoires in cytomegalovirus infection. General study findings and limits: Frequencies of public TCR beta families were cumulated, and this identified carriers of CMV plus the relevant HLA.

Only a few counts were recorded for this clonotype. What it binds is not known. TCRdb re-called the reads through MiXCR, storing one row per CDR3 protein. This table holds roughly 630,000 distinct CDR3 sequences, 20% to 25% found once. The CDR3 is made up of 15 amino acids. The V gene's germline CDR1 is SNHLY and CDR2 FYNNEI. The germline V and J ends were trimmed by 8 bases and 2 bases, with 16 bases remaining between them. This receptor was identified in a human donor in good health (CMV status not recorded). Some clones in this sample may be carry-over from other donors' samples. Source material: CD8+ T cells from PBMCs. The rearrangement uses TRBV2 and TRBJ1-5; D gene ambiguous. The CDR3 bases are TGTGCCAGCGGGTTCGACCTGGACGGCAATCAGCCCCAGCATTTT. Protein product: CASGFDLDGNQPQHF.